Only one count was recorded for the clone carrying this TCR beta chain. Its antigen remains unidentified. The PCR had 60 Vbeta and 13 Jbeta primers. The protocol was immunoSEQ multiplex PCR, while the TCRdb copy is restricted to in-frame clones and leaves out a portion. The sample records fewer than 250,000 clones, roughly 87% being singletons. This entry is derived from a study of cytomegalovirus exposure and HLA in healthy donors. Study results and limitations: Immune exposure data for these donors was limited to CMV serostatus.

The sequence came from a man in his forties in good health and CMV-seropositive. Sequencing input: PBMCs.

The CDR3, as DNA: TGTGCCAGCAGCTTCGGGACTAGCGGGCTCTCCTACGAGCAGTACTTC. This encodes CASSFGTSGLSYEQYF. The rearrangement links TRBV5-6 to TRBJ2-7; TRBD2 matches 12 bases. V gave up 2 bases and J gave up 0 bases; unmatched junction bases: 3. Germline V CDR1 and CDR2: SGHDT, YYEEEE. The CDR3 has 16 residues.